This record concerns one T cell receptor (beta chain) sequence. This sample is drawn from a study of cytomegalovirus exposure and HLA in healthy donors. PCR used 60 Vbeta primers and 13 Jbeta primers. The table came from immunoSEQ multiplex PCR; TCRdb's copy has only in-frame clones and leaves some out. The data show 65,000 to 80,000 clones, and the top ten clones hold roughly 4.8%. V shed 4 bases, J shed 7 bases, and the junction held 8 bases outside the gene matches. The CDR3 has 14 residues. Germline V gene sequence: CDR1 SGHDT, CDR2 YYEEEE. Sequencing was performed on PBMCs. This clonotype was sampled from a man between 25 and 39 years old in good health and CMV-seronegative. V and J are TRBV5-6 and TRBJ1-5; 7 nucleotides match TRBD1. In nucleotides, the CDR3 is TGTGCCAGCAGCCAAGGGGACAGCTGGCAGCCCCAGCATTTT. This gives the protein CASSQGDSWQPQHF.